This T cell receptor beta chain is drawn from a study of vaccination and CD4 T cells after COVID-19. Cultured CD4+ T-cell DNA underwent Oncomine TCR Beta short-read sequencing. One entry per CDR3 protein, called by TCRdb with MiXCR from the PCR reads. This repertoire shows under 20,000 distinct CDR3 sequences, 65% to 80% found once; its top ten account for approximately 17%. Treatment denoted: approximately 9-day PBMC culture with coronavirus spike peptide pools or control peptides (ViraFEST assay). Concerning this clonotype itself: Its antigen remains unknown.

Germline CDR1 is SGHTA and CDR2 is FQGNSA. With 1 base clipped from V and 4 bases from J, the junction kept 4 bases outside the gene matches. The CDR3 covers 15 residues. The rearrangement links TRBV7-2 to TRBJ2-7; TRBD1 agrees at 10 bases. Material: CD4+ T cells from blood, cultured in vitro, obtained after SARS-CoV-2 vaccination. This receptor was obtained from a human donor who received a COVID-19 vaccine. CDR3 sequence reads: CASSLVGQGVYEQYF. The CDR3, as DNA: TGTGCCAGCAGCTTAGTAGGACAGGGGGTGTACGAGCAGTACTTC.